The rows below give T cell receptor beta chains drawn from one sample of a study. TCRdb redid the calling of the 5' RACE reads with MiXCR, one entry per CDR3 protein. The data contain about 50,000 distinct CDR3 sequences, more than 25% of them singletons. Sequenced material: naive CD4+ T cells sorted from blood. The source is a female donor with breast cancer. Both conserved end residues are part of each CDR3. Fields, in order: V gene, J gene, clone size, D gene, CDR3 DNA, CDR3 protein. The D gene is left open where the match is weak. Clone size is shown for a subset of rows, as once, few, many or a class of expanded clone.

TRBV2	TRBJ2-6	few	.	TGTGCCAGCAGTGACGACTCTGGGGCCAACGTCCTGACTTTC	CASSDDSGANVLTF
TRBV7-2	TRBJ2-3	.	TRBD1	TGTGCCAGCAGCCCGGTCCCGGGACAGGGTACAGATACGCAGTATTTT	CASSPVPGQGTDTQYF
TRBV7-9	TRBJ1-4	medium-sized	.	TGTGCCAGCAGCTCCGGACGGACGAATGAAAAACTGTTTTTT	CASSSGRTNEKLFF
TRBV10-3	TRBJ2-5	.	.	TGTGCCATCAGTGAGGGCGAGACCCAGTACTTC	CAISEGETQYF
TRBV7-3	TRBJ2-6	medium-sized	TRBD2	TGTGCCAGCAGCTTACGGGGGGCTGGGGCCAACGTCCTGACTTTC	CASSLRGAGANVLTF
TRBV15	TRBJ2-1	.	.	TGTGCCACCGAGGGGCTAGCCGGTAATGAGCAGTTCTTC	CATEGLAGNEQFF
TRBV5-1	TRBJ2-1	few	TRBD2	TGCGCCAGCAGCTTGGAGGTAGCGGGAGCATACAATGAGCAGTTCTTC	CASSLEVAGAYNEQFF
TRBV3-1	TRBJ1-5	few	TRBD1	TGTGCCAGCAGCCAATTTGAGGACAGGAATCAGCCCCAGCATTTT	CASSQFEDRNQPQHF
TRBV5-1	TRBJ2-2	few	TRBD2	TGCGCCAGCAGCTTGGACGGGAGGAGGGACGGGGAGCTGTTTTTT	CASSLDGRRDGELFF
TRBV7-2	TRBJ2-1	once	.	TGTGCCAGCAGCGTAGAAGGCGACCAGTACAATGAGCAGTTCTTC	CASSVEGDQYNEQFF
TRBV6-6	TRBJ2-1	.	TRBD1	TGTGCCACCGCTAGGACAGGGGACAATGAGCAGTTCTTC	CATARTGDNEQFF
TRBV7-9	TRBJ1-2	.	TRBD1	TGTGCCAGCAGCCCCTTTGACAGGGACTATGGCTACACCTTC	CASSPFDRDYGYTF
TRBV7-3	TRBJ1-1	few	.	TGTGCCAGCAGCTTACAGCCAAACACTGAAGCTTTCTTT	CASSLQPNTEAFF
TRBV5-1	TRBJ2-1	many	.	TGCGCCAGCAGCGTGGATGAGGGCGGCCACAATGAGCAGTTCTTC	CASSVDEGGHNEQFF
TRBV5-1	TRBJ2-5	.	.	TGCGCCAGCAGCCCAGGGGTCGGAGTTGAGACCCAGTACTTC	CASSPGVGVETQYF
TRBV27	TRBJ2-7	few	.	TGTGCCAGCAGTATCGCGAACCAGCAGTACTTC	CASSIANQQYF
TRBV20-1	TRBJ2-2	few	.	TGCAGTGCTAGATACGGGAGTGCCGGGGAGCTGTTTTTT	CSARYGSAGELFF
TRBV5-1	TRBJ2-7	.	.	TGCGCCAGCAGCGCGACTAGTAACTACGAGCAGTACTTC	CASSATSNYEQYF
TRBV5-1	TRBJ2-2	.	TRBD1	TGCGCCAGCAGTCATAGGACAGGGAGTAACACCGGGGAGCTGTTTTTT	CASSHRTGSNTGELFF
TRBV5-1	TRBJ2-1	.	TRBD2	TGCGCCAGCAGCCGGGGATGGGCGGGAGACTACAATGAGCAGTTCTTC	CASSRGWAGDYNEQFF
TRBV12-3/TRBV12-4	TRBJ2-1	few	.	TGTGCCAGCAGCACGCTAGTGGGCAATGAGCAGTTCTTC	CASSTLVGNEQFF
TRBV25-1	TRBJ1-2	few	.	TGTGCCAGCAGTGGATTGACCCGGGGAGGCTACACCTTC	CASSGLTRGGYTF
TRBV9	TRBJ1-2	.	TRBD1	TGTGCCAGCAGCAGGAGGGGGCAGGCCTATGGCTACACCTTC	CASSRRGQAYGYTF
TRBV20-1	TRBJ2-3	few	TRBD2	TGCAGTGCTAGTGTAGCGGGAGTCGGGAATACGCAGTATTTT	CSASVAGVGNTQYF
TRBV29-1	TRBJ1-1	.	.	TGCAGCGCCTTCCGGGACACGAACACTGAAGCTTTCTTT	CSAFRDTNTEAFF